This T cell receptor (beta chain) originates from a study of regulatory T cells in long-lasting Graves disease. This clonotype was counted between two and nine times. Germline CDR1 LNHDA, CDR2 SQIVND (reference sequence). Trimming removed 5 bases from V and 1 base from J, with 12 bases in between. This CDR3 is 14 amino acids long. Documented time point: newly diagnosed GD, antithyroid drugs for less than 3 months. From RNA extracted from PBMCs, the TCR library was made. Through Arm-PCR of CDR3 regions and iRepertoire HTBI primers, TCR beta libraries were built. Using its own MiXCR run on the multiplex PCR reads, TCRdb lists one record per CDR3 protein. The repertoire includes about 240,000 distinct CDR3 sequences, 20% of them detected once, and more than 11% sits in the top ten.

The receptor was isolated from a female donor with Graves disease. The starting material was peripheral blood mononuclear cells (PBMCs), obtained at new diagnosis, from a patient treated with antithyroid drugs. This chain uses TRBV19 with TRBJ2-7; a weak D match, TRBD2 (5 bases). The CDR3 nucleotides read TGTGCCAGTAGTTTAGGGAGTAGGTCCTACGAGCAGTACTTC. Translation: CASSLGSRSYEQYF. Variable domain in full (rest from reference TRBV19 and TRBJ2-7): DGGITQSPKYLFRKEGQNVTLSCEQNLNHDAMYWYRQDPGQGLRLIYYSQIVNDFQKGDIAEGYSVSREKKESFPLTVTSAQKNPTAFYLCASSLGSRSYEQYFGPGTRLTVT.